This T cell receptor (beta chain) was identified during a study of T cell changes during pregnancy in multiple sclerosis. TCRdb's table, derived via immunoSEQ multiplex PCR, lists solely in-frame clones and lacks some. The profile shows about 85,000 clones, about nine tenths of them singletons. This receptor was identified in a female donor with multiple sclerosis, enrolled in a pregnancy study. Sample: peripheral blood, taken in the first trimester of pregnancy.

CDR3 sequence reads: CASSPGDRDYNEQFF. CDR3 in DNA: TGCGCCAGCAGCCCGGGGGACAGGGACTACAATGAGCAGTTCTTC. The J gene is TRBJ2-1, the V gene TRBV5-1; 9 bases match TRBD1. The germline V gene has CDR1 SGHRS and CDR2 YFSETQ. CDR3 size: 15 residues. Trimming cost V 4 bases and J 3 bases; bases outside gene matches: 5.